The TCR beta chain described here comes from a study of metastatic and nonmetastatic thyroid tumors. Across the whole study: Repertoire comparison spanned blood and tumor or nodule tissue of malignant and benign thyroid patients.

Study outcomes and limitations: Significantly higher TCR beta diversity was reportedly seen in malignant thyroid tumors than benign nodules, in blood and tumor.

Under the authors' procedure: It was from CDR3 differences across clinicopathological groups that a distant-metastasis classifier for papillary thyroid cancer was built. TCRdb re-analyzed the PCR reads through MiXCR. These V and J calls originate from TCRdb's pipeline instead of the authors' own analysis. The sample gives 35,000 to 50,000 clones, less than 3.5% of which show up once; more than 8.5% is in the top ten. This clone occurred many times. What it binds is not known. Patients had received no treatment of any kind before thyroid surgery. V was cut by 1 base and J by 6 bases, with 17 bases left in between. This CDR3 has 15 residues. Per germline, CDR1 GTSNPN and CDR2 SVGIG (reference sequence).

The chain has TRBV30 and TRBJ2-3; maybe TRBD2 (6 bases). What was sequenced was blood. The sequence derives from a female donor with papillary thyroid cancer or a benign thyroid nodule (not recorded which). Some clones in this sample may be carry-over from other donors' samples. The CDR3: CAWSDRGMGSDTQYF. Here the CDR3 DNA reads TGTGCCTGGAGTGACCGGGGGATGGGGTCGGATACGCAGTATTTT.